The entry below gives a single T cell receptor beta chain sequence along with its context. The sample comes from a study of control samples from healthy donors and cancer patients. The table came from immunoSEQ multiplex PCR; TCRdb's copy has only in-frame clones and leaves some out. The repertoire consists of 15,000 or so clones, with about 90% occurring once and the leading ten covering around 10%. The specimen was PBMCs. The clonotype was recovered from a woman aged 70-85 years with colorectal cancer.

Here the CDR3 reads CASSLSRDSTEAFF. Here the CDR3 DNA reads TGTGCCAGCAGTTTGAGCCGGGACAGTACTGAAGCTTTCTTT. The chain employs TRBV2 and TRBJ1-1; 7 nucleotides line up with TRBD1. Germline CDR1 and CDR2: SNHLY and FYNNEI. The CDR3 spans 14 residues. J was trimmed by 5 bases and V by 5 bases; bases with no gene match: 8.